These 15 T cell receptor beta chains share one sample of origin, sequenced in a study of CD8+CD57+ T cells in acquired aplastic anemia. Researchers used genomic DNA as the template to profile TCR beta VDJ and CDR3. TCRdb redid the calling of the reads with MiXCR, one entry per CDR3 protein. The top ten clones hold about 2.3% of a sample with 100,000 to 150,000 distinct CDR3 sequences, around 50% of them seen once. Sequenced input: sorted CD4+, CD8+, or CD8+CD57+ T cells (not recorded which) from PBMCs. All receptors derive from a human donor in good health, serving as a control.

This clonotype was detected ten times or more. The J gene is TRBJ2-1, the V gene TRBV7-2; no clear D gene. Looked up from germline, CDR1 is SGHTA and CDR2 is FQGNSA. Trimming left V 3 bases short and J 0 bases short, with 9 bases between. The CDR3 contains 15 residues. Written as DNA, the CDR3 is TGTGCCAGCAGCTTTCAATCCAGCTCCTACAATGAGCAGTTCTTC. Translating it yields CASSFQSSSYNEQFF. Variable domain in full (rest from reference TRBV7-2 and TRBJ2-1): GAGVSQSPSNKVTEKGKDVELRCDPISGHTALYWYRQSLGQGLEFLIYFQGNSAPDKSGLPSDRFSAERTGGSVSTLTIQRTQQEDSAVYLCASSFQSSSYNEQFFGPGTRLTVL.

This chain uses TRBV7-6 with TRBJ2-7; perhaps TRBD1 as D (5 bases). This CDR3 is 16 amino acids long. V lost 1 base to trimming and J lost 0 bases, with 13 bases between them. Germline V CDR1 and CDR2: SGHVS, FNYEAQ. CDR3 region: CASSLVHTGSSYEQYF. The CDR3, as DNA: TGTGCCAGCAGCTTAGTCCACACAGGTTCCTCCTACGAGCAGTACTTC.

Note on this clonotype: One end of the junction fails to match germline, which may point to a read error. This chain connects TRBV10-3 to TRBJ2-4; TRBD1 aligns across 9 bases. Germline CDR1 is ENHRY and CDR2 is SYGVKD. The CDR3 runs to 15 residues. CDR3 residues: CASSYKQGARDIQYF. The DNA for the CDR3 is TGTGCCAGCAGTTACAAACAGGGGGCGAGAGACATTCAGTACTTC.

The table lists this clonotype with a few counts. A much more abundant neighbour one base away suggests this may be a read error. V is TRBV11-2 and J is TRBJ2-6; possible D gene TRBD1, 5 bases. V dropped 5 bases and J dropped 2 bases, with 22 bases sitting between them. The V gene's germline CDR1 is SGHAT and CDR2 FQNNGV. This CDR3 contains 19 residues. The CDR3 nucleotides are TGTGCCAGCAGCCCTGCGTCGACAGTTTCTACTCCTGGGGCCAACGTCCTGACTTTC. Its translation is CASSPASTVSTPGANVLTF.

The gene calls are TRBV4-1 and TRBJ1-1; D is unresolved. There are 14 residues in the CDR3. The germline V and J ends were trimmed by 0 bases and 3 bases, with 8 bases remaining between them. Germline CDR1 is MGHRA and CDR2 is YSYEKL. CDR3 coding DNA: TGCGCCAGCAGCCAAGATATTTTTGACACTGAAGCTTTCTTT. Translation: CASSQDIFDTEAFF.

The chain combines TRBV10-2 with TRBJ1-2; TRBD1 might be the D (6 bases). V was trimmed by 0 bases and J by 4 bases, leaving 15 bases between them. The CDR3 totals 16 residues. Germline V gives CDR1 WSHSY, CDR2 SAAADI. The CDR3 DNA reads TGCGCCAGCAGTGAGTCGAGGTTGGGGGCTGTCTATGGCTACACCTTC. Its protein product is CASSESRLGAVYGYTF.

J is TRBJ2-1 and V is TRBV9; D possibly corresponds to TRBD2 (7 bases). The CDR3 consists of 15 residues. V lost 0 bases, J lost 3 bases, and 10 bases lay in between. Germline loops: CDR1 SGDLS, CDR2 YYNGEE. The CDR3: CASSVDGGHYNEQFF. DNA of the CDR3: TGTGCCAGCAGCGTAGACGGGGGGCACTACAATGAGCAGTTCTTC.

The chain has TRBV15 and TRBJ2-7; D is unclear. This CDR3 has 13 residues. The V end was cut by 3 bases, the J end by 3 bases, with 9 bases between. Germline-derived CDR1 and CDR2 are LNHNV and YYDKDF (reference sequence). CDR3 sequence reads: CATSRPDGYEQYF. For the CDR3, the DNA is TGTGCCACCAGCAGGCCGGACGGCTACGAGCAGTACTTC.

This clonotype was detected ten times or more. The chain is built from TRBV12-3 or TRBV12-4 and TRBJ2-2; D not resolved. The CDR3 has 16 residues. Trimming stripped 3 bases from V and 6 bases from J, with 17 bases between. The CDR3 coding sequence is TGTGCCAGCAGTTTGCGTTACGGCCGCGCTGCCGGGGAGCTGTTTTTT. The encoded protein is CASSLRYGRAAGELFF.

The chain is built from TRBV20-1 and TRBJ2-6; 7 positions match TRBD2. Germline V CDR1 and CDR2: DFQATT, SNEGSKA (reference sequence). V shed 1 base and J 2 bases; nucleotides not matched to a gene: 2. CDR3 length: 15 amino acids. CDR3 loop: CSARVGGAGANVLTF. The CDR3 DNA reads as TGCAGTGCTAGAGTGGGAGGGGCTGGGGCCAACGTCCTGACTTTC.

This clonotype was seen at least ten times. The chain employs TRBV20-1 and TRBJ2-3; TRBD2 agrees at 13 bases. The CDR3 has 16 amino acids. The junction had 4 bases not matched to a gene; V was cut back by 0 bases and J by 4 bases. Germline CDR1 and CDR2: DFQATT and SNEGSKA (reference sequence). The CDR3 bases are TGCAGTGCTAGAGATATAGGGACTAGCGGGGCAGATACGCAGTATTTT. Translated, it gives CSARDIGTSGADTQYF.

The chain uses TRBV25-1 and TRBJ1-2; the D gene is possibly TRBD1 (5 bases). The CDR3 has 14 amino acids. Germline values: CDR1 MGHDK, CDR2 SYGVNS. Trimming cost V 3 bases and J 0 bases, with 8 bases left between them. This chain's CDR3 is CASSETATNYGYTF. CDR3 sequence (DNA): TGTGCCAGCAGTGAGACAGCCACTAACTATGGCTACACCTTC.

This clonotype appeared a few times. The V gene is TRBV29-1, the J gene TRBJ2-3; maybe TRBD2 (6 bases). V lost 3 bases and J lost 4, with 14 bases in between. Looked up from germline, CDR1 is SQVTM and CDR2 is ANQGSEA. The CDR3 contains 14 residues. The CDR3 region is CSVDERTGADTQYF. Here the CDR3 DNA reads TGCAGCGTTGATGAACGGACGGGGGCAGATACGCAGTATTTT.

This clonotype has at least ten counts. The chain recombines TRBV30 with TRBJ2-7; D is possibly TRBD1 (6 bases). CDR3 size: 11 residues. Germline V gene sequence: CDR1 GTSNPN, CDR2 SVGIG (reference sequence). V was cut by 4 bases and J by 2 bases, with 6 bases left in between. The CDR3 sequence: CAWTGAYEQYF. The CDR3 DNA sequence: TGTGCCTGGACAGGGGCCTACGAGCAGTACTTC.

The rearrangement joins TRBV24-1 to TRBJ2-3; 14 nucleotides match TRBD2. J lost 6 bases, V lost 3 bases, and 4 bases had no gene match. CDR3 length equals 16 residues. CDR1 KGHDR and CDR2 SFDVKD come from the germline V gene. DNA for the CDR3: TGTGCCACCAGTGATCCGGGACTAGCGGGAGTCGATACGCAGTATTTT. Protein product: CATSDPGLAGVDTQYF.